This T cell receptor beta chain originates from a study of T-cell reconstitution after alpha-beta-depleted transplantation in children. As it was prepared, the TCRbeta library received unique molecular identifiers. MiXCR was run by TCRdb on the PCR reads, yielding one entry per CDR3 protein. This sample has about 360,000 distinct CDR3 sequences, with more than 10% found just once. CDR1 and CDR2 (germline): SGHRS, YFSETQ. Trimming pared 4 bases from V and 5 bases from J, leaving 18 bases between. The CDR3 sequence is 15 residues long. This clonotype was observed a few times. The sample was PBMCs, taken from the stem cell graft. The chain links TRBV5-1 to TRBJ2-5; the D gene is possibly TRBD2 (6 bases). The sequence derives from a human donor who donated a stem cell graft to a child with Fanconi anemia. The CDR3 reads CASSLGNTGVETQYF. Written as DNA, the CDR3 is TGCGCCAGCAGCCTGGGAAACACGGGAGTTGAGACCCAGTACTTC.